This T cell receptor (beta chain) was sequenced for a study of T cell changes during pregnancy in multiple sclerosis. This CDR3 has 15 amino acids. V lost 6 bases, J lost 0 bases, and 11 bases lay in between. The germline V gene encodes CDR1 KGHSH and CDR2 LQKENI. The repertoire was sequenced with immunoSEQ multiplex PCR; TCRdb's copy has only in-frame clones and lacks some. The table lists about 39,000 clones, less than 90% of them singletons. This chain links TRBV18 with TRBJ2-2, with D possibly TRBD2 on 5 matching bases. The material was CD4+ T cells from peripheral blood mononuclear cells, obtained before pregnancy. This TCR was recovered from a female donor with multiple sclerosis, enrolled in a pregnancy study. The CDR3 DNA sequence: TGTGCCAGCTCCCGTGGACTGACGAACACCGGGGAGCTGTTTTTT. Its translation: CASSRGLTNTGELFF.